This TCR beta chain originates from a study of T cell responses to AZD1222 COVID-19 vaccine. Across the whole study: Samples with a second dose at about 4 or about 12 weeks were pooled together.

Study-level points and caveats: At 160-218 and 743-854, vaccine-associated CD4 TCRs were dominant, and they spanned spike. Compared with day 0, the breadth and depth of the Spike-specific TCR repertoire rose significantly after two doses of AZD1222.

Method: immunoSEQ multiplex PCR; TCRdb's copy keeps in-frame clones and lacks some. Here the sample spans roughly 77,000 clones, 90% being singletons. A note on this clone: The antigen is not known.

V was clipped by 0 bases and J by 8 bases, with 13 bases between them. The CDR3 is made up of 14 amino acids. Germline V gives CDR1 LGHNA, CDR2 YSLEER. This clonotype was sampled from an adult in good health. The input for sequencing was peripheral blood, taken on day 0 of AZD1222 vaccination. This chain uses TRBV4-3 with TRBJ1-2; D is perhaps TRBD1 (5 bases). As DNA, the CDR3 is TGCGCCAGCAGCCAAGATCCCGCAGGGTTAGGCTACACCTTC. This gives the protein CASSQDPAGLGYTF.